These T cell receptor beta chains were read from a single sample in a study of immune heterogeneity within non-small cell lung tumors. TCRdb called the multiplex PCR reads again in MiXCR, with one record for every CDR3 protein. The profile shows 30,000 to 40,000 distinct CDR3 sequences, around 30% of them singletons. Sequencing was done on a sample of lung tumor tissue. Receptors originate from a man in his forties with non-small cell lung cancer. CDR3s include the opening cysteine and the closing phenylalanine or tryptophan. Each record gives: clone size, V gene, CDR3 protein. The size entry is marked missing in some rows and otherwise reads once, few, many or a size class.

many,TRBV12-3/TRBV12-4,CASSLGGGSNEQFF
few,TRBV7-3,CASSDLGGGEQFF
medium-sized,TRBV2,CASSAWGQRSNQPQHF
.,TRBV7-3,CASSLGGSFTGELFF
many,TRBV7-3,CASSPGSYNEQFF
.,TRBV4-2,CASSQRGTEAEKLFF
few,TRBV20-1,CSARPPTGADNQPQHF
many,TRBV29-1,CSVGTGPYEQYF
many,TRBV29-1,CSVEENPETYEQYF
many,TRBV20-1,CSAISGTSGTYEQYF
.,TRBV12-3/TRBV12-4,CASSGTSGSLVAKNIQYF
.,TRBV28,CASAHDLGIKPQHF
.,TRBV4-1,CASSQDGWSYSNKPQHF
.,TRBV28,CASRLAGGLYEQYF
many,TRBV30,CACLEWADTQYF
few,TRBV12-3/TRBV12-4,CASGLAGGPGTQYF
many,TRBV5-1,CASSPLFAEETQYF
.,TRBV7-2,CASSYDLNSYNEQFF
.,TRBV20-1,CSARNPGTGRDYEQYF
many,TRBV4-2,CASSPDSRSYEQYF
.,TRBV5-1,CASSLGPAGGSETQYF
.,TRBV11-3,CASSLDYWTRRDNEQFF
.,TRBV7-3,CASSLGRESSYEQYF
.,TRBV4-1,CASSQDHDSPLHF
once,TRBV5-6,CASSLDKGLYNSPLHF
many,TRBV4-1,CASSPLAGRSTDTQYF
.,TRBV20-1,CSAINNEQFF
few,TRBV10-3,CAIQRGTQRYNEQFF
few,TRBV4-2,CASSPTSDHTGELFF
.,TRBV5-1,CARSSRTSGSPSYNEQFF
.,TRBV5-1,CASSLRQTYTQYF
.,TRBV11-3,CASSRMGLDEAFF
.,TRBV10-3,CAISGRLAKTDTQYF
once,TRBV7-2,CASSSWISGSMNEQFF
many,TRBV12-3/TRBV12-4,CASRGPGQGPYEQYF
.,TRBV7-9,CASSSGSINNEQFF
.,TRBV9,CASSRGDGNTQYF
.,TRBV7-3,CASGLTGTGELFF
few,TRBV29-1,CSVEVRGRSGANVLTF
many,TRBV20-1,CSLLNPTGNYGYTF
many,TRBV27,CASRGLAYDGELFF